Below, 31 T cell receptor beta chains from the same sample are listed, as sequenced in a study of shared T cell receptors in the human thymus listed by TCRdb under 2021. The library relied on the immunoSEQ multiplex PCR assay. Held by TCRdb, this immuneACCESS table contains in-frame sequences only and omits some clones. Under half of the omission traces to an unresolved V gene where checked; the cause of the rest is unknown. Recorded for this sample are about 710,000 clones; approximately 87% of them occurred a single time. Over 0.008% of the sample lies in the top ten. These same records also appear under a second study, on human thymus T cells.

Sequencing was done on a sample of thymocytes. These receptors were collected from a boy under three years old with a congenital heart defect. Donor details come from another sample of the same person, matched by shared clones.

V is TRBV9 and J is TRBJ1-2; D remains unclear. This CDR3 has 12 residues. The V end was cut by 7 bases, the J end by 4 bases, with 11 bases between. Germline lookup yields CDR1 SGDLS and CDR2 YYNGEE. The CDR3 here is CASSRKFYGYTF. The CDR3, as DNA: TGTGCCAGCTCCAGGAAATTCTATGGCTACACCTTC.

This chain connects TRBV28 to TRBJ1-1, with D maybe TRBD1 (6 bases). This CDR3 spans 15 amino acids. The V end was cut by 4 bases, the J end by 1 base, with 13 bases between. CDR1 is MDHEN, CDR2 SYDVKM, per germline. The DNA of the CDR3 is TGTGCCAGCAGTTCGGGGGGCAGAAAGAACACTGAAGCTTTCTTT. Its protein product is CASSSGGRKNTEAFF.

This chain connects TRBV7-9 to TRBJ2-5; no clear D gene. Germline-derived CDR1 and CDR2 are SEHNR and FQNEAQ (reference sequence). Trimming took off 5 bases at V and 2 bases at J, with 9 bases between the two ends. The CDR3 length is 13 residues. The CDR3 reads CASSPPRQETQYF. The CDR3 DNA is TGTGCCAGCAGCCCCCCGAGACAAGAGACCCAGTACTTC. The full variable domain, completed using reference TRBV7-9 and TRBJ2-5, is DTGVSQNPRHKITKRGQNVTFRCDPISEHNRLYWYRQTLGQGPEFLTYFQNEAQLEKSRLLSDRFSAERPKGSFSTLEIQRTEQGDSAMYLCASSPPRQETQYFGPGTRLLVL.

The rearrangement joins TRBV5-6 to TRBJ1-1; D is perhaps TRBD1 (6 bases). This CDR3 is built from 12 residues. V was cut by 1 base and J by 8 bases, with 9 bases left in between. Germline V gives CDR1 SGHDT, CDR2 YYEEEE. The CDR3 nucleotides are TGTGCCAGCAGCTTGTCTGGACAGGAAGCTTTCTTT. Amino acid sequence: CASSLSGQEAFF.

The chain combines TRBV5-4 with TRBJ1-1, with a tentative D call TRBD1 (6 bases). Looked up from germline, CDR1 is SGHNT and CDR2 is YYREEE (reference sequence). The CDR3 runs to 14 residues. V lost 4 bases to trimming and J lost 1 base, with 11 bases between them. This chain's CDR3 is CASSVTTGNTEAFF. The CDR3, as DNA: TGTGCCAGCAGCGTAACGACAGGGAACACTGAAGCTTTCTTT.

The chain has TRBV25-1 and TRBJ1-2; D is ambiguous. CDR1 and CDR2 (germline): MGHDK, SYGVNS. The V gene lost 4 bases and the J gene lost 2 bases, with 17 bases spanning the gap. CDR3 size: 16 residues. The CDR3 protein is CASSADRGKRNYGYTF. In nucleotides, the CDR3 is TGTGCCAGCAGTGCTGACCGAGGAAAACGGAACTATGGCTACACCTTC.

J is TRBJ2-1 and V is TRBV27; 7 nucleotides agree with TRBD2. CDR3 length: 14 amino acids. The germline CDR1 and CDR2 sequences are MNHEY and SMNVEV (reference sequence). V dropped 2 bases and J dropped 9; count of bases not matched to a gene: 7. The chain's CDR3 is CASSLGGVKGEQFF. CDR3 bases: TGTGCCAGCAGTTTAGGGGGGGTAAAGGGTGAGCAGTTCTTC.

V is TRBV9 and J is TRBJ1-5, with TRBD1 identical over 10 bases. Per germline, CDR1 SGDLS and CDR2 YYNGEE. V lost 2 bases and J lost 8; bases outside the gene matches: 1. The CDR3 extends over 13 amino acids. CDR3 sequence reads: CASSVTGGKPQHF. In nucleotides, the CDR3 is TGTGCCAGCAGCGTGACAGGGGGCAAGCCCCAGCATTTT.

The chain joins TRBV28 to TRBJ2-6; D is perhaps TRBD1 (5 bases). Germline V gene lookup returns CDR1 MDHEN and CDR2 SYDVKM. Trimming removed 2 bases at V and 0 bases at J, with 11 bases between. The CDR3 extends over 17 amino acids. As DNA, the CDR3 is TGTGCCAGCAGTTTAGGCCCGACAGCCTCTGGGGCCAACGTCCTGACTTTC. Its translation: CASSLGPTASGANVLTF.

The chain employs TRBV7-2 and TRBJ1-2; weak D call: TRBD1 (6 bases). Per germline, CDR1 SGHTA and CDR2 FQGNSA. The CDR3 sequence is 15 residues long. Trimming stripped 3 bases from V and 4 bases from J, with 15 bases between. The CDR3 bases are TGTGCCAGCAGCTTTACAGCCTCAGGGGCCTATGGCTACACCTTC. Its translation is CASSFTASGAYGYTF.

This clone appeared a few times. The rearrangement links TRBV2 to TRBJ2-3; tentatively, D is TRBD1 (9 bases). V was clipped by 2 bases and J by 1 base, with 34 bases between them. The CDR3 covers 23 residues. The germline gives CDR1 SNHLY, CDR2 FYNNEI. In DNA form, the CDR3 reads TGTGCCAGCAGTGAACTTCGACGGGGGGGTAGGACAGGGGCCGGCGATGGCACAGATACGCAGTATTTT. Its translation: CASSELRRGGRTGAGDGTDTQYF.

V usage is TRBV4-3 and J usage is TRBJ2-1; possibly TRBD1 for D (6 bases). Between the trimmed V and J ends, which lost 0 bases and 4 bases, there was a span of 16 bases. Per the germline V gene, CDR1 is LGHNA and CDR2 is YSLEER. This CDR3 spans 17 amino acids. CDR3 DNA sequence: TGCGCCAGCAGCCAAGATTGGGGCAGGGGAAAGTACAATGAGCAGTTCTTC. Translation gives CASSQDWGRGKYNEQFF.

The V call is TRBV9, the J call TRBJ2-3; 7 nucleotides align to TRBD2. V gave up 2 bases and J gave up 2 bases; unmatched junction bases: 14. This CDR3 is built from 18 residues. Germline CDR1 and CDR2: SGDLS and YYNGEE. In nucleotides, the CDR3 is TGTGCCAGCAGCGTTTCCCTAGCGGCCCCGCCCAACACAGATACGCAGTATTTT. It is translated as CASSVSLAAPPNTDTQYF.

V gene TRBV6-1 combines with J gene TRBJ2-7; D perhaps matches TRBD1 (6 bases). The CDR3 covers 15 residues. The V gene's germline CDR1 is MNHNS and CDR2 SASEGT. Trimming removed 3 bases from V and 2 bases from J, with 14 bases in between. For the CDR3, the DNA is TGTGCCAGCAGTGAGCCCGGACAGAATCCCTACGAGCAGTACTTC. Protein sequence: CASSEPGQNPYEQYF.

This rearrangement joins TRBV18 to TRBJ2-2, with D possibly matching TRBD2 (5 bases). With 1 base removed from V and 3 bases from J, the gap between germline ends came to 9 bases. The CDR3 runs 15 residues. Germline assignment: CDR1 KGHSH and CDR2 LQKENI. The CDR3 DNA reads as TGTGCCAGCTCACCACTTCTCGGGGACACCGGGGAGCTGTTTTTT. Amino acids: CASSPLLGDTGELFF. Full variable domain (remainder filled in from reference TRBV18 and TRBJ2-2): NAGVMQNPRHLVRRRGQEARLRCSPMKGHSHVYWYRQLPEEGLKFMVYLQKENIIDESGMPKERFSAEFPKEGPSILRIQQVVRGDSAAYFCASSPLLGDTGELFFGEGSRLTVL.

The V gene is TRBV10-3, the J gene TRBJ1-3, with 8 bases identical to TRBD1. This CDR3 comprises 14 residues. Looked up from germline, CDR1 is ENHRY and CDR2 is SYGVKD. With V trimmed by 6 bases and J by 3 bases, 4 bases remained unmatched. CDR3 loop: CAIRKTGDGNTIYF. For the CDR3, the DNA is TGTGCCATCAGGAAGACAGGGGATGGAAACACCATATATTTT.

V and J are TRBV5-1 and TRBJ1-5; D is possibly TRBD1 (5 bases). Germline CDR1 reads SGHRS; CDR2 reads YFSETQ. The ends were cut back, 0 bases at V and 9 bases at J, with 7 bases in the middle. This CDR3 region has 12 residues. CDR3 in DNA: TGCGCCAGCAGCTTGGTCGGGGGGCCCCAGCATTTT. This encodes CASSLVGGPQHF.

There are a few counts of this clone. CDR3 amino acids: CAISHKAPGTGLYEQYF. The DNA of the CDR3 is TGTGCCATCAGCCACAAGGCTCCCGGGACAGGGCTATACGAGCAGTACTTC. The chain links TRBV10-3 to TRBJ2-7; 9 bases match TRBD1. CDR1 is ENHRY, CDR2 SYGVKD, per germline. With 6 bases clipped from V and 4 bases from J, the junction kept 16 bases outside the gene matches. The CDR3 totals 17 residues.

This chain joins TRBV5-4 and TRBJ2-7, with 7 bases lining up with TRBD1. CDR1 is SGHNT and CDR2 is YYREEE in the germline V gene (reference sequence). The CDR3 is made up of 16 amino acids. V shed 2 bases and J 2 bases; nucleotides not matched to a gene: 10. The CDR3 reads CASSLPVQGITYEQYF. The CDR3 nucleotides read TGTGCCAGCAGCTTACCAGTACAGGGGATAACCTACGAGCAGTACTTC.

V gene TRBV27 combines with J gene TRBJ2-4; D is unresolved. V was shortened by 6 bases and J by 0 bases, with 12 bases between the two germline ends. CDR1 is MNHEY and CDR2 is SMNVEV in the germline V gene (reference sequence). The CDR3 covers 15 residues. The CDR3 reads CASRELRGAKNIQYF. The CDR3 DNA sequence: TGTGCCAGCAGAGAGCTTCGAGGAGCCAAAAACATTCAGTACTTC.

CDR3 DNA sequence: TGCAGCGTTGAAGATCTCTATCCGGGACAGGGCGCAGATACGCAGTATTTT. Amino acid sequence: CSVEDLYPGQGADTQYF. This chain joins TRBV29-1 and TRBJ2-3; 9 positions match TRBD1. Germline loops: CDR1 SQVTM, CDR2 ANQGSEA. The CDR3 covers 17 residues. V shed 0 bases and J 4 bases; nucleotides not matched to a gene: 11.

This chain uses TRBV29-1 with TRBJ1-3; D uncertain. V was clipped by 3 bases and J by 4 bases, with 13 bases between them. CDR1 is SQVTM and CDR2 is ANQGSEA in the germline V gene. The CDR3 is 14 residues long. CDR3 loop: CSVDYGAPGNTIYF. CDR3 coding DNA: TGCAGCGTTGACTATGGTGCCCCCGGAAACACCATATATTTT.

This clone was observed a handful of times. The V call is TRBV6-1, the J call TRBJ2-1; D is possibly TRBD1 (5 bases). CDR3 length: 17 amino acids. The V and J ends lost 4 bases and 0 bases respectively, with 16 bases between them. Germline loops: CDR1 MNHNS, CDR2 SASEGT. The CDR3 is CASSGQVRVSSYNEQFF. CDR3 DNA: TGTGCCAGCAGTGGTCAAGTCAGGGTTAGCTCCTACAATGAGCAGTTCTTC.

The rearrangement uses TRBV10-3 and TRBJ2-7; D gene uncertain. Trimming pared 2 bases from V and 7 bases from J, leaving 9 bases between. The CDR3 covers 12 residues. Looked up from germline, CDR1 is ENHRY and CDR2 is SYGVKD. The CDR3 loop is CAISEGQTEQYF. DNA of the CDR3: TGTGCCATCAGTGAGGGGCAGACGGAGCAGTACTTC.

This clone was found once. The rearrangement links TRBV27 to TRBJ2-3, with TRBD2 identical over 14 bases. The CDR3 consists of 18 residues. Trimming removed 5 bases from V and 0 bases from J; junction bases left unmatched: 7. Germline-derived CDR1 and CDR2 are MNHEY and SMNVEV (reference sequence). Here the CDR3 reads CASSTTTSGRVSTDTQYF. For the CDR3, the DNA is TGTGCCAGCAGTACTACGACTAGCGGGAGGGTCAGCACAGATACGCAGTATTTT.

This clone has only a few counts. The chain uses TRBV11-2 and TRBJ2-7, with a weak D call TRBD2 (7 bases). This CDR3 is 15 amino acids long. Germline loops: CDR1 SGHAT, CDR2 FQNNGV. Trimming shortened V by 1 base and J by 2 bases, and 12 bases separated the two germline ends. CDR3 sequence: CASSLGGGQPYEQYF. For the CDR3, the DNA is TGTGCCAGCAGCTTAGGGGGGGGGCAACCCTACGAGCAGTACTTC.

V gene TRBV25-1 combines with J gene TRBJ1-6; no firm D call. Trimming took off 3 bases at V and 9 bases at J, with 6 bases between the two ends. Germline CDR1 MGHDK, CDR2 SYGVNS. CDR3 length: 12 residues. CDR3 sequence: CASSDSGSPLHF. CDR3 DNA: TGTGCCAGCAGTGACTCGGGTTCACCCCTCCACTTT.

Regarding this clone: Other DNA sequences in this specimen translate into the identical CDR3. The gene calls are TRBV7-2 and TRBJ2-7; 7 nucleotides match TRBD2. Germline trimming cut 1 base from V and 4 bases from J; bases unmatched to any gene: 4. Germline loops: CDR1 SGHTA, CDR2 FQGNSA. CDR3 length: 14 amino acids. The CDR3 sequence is CASSLEGRGYEQYF. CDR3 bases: TGTGCCAGCAGCTTAGAAGGGAGGGGATACGAGCAGTACTTC.

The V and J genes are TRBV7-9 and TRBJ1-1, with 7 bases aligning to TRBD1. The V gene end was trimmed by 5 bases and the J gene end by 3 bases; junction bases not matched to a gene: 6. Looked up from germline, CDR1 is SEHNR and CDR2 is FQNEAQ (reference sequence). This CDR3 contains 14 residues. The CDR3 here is CASSLFTGDTEAFF. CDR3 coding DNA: TGTGCCAGCAGCCTTTTTACAGGGGACACTGAAGCTTTCTTT.

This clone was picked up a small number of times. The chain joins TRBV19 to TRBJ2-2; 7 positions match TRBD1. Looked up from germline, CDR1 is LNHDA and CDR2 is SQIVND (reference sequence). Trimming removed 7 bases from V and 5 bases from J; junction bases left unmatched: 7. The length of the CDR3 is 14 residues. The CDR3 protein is CASKNRTGTGELFF. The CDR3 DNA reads TGTGCCAGTAAAAATCGGACAGGAACCGGGGAGCTGTTTTTT. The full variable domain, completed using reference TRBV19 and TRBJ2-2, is DGGITQSPKYLFRKEGQNVTLSCEQNLNHDAMYWYRQDPGQGLRLIYYSQIVNDFQKGDIAEGYSVSREKKESFPLTVTSAQKNPTAFYLCASKNRTGTGELFFGEGSRLTVL.

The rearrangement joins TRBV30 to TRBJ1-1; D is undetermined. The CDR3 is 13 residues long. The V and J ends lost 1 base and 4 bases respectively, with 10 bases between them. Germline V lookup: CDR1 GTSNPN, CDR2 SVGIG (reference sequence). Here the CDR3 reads CAWSDRSGTEAFF. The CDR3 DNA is TGTGCCTGGAGTGATAGATCCGGCACTGAAGCTTTCTTT.